This T cell receptor (beta chain) was obtained from a study of vaccination effects on CD4 cells after COVID-19. Some clones are missing from TCRdb's copy, which holds only in-frame ones; the method was immunoSEQ multiplex PCR. Among tens of thousands of clones listed, 75% to 90% were seen once. Using viral peptide pools, the ViraFEST assay grew out antigen-specific CD4+ T cells prior to sequencing. Having been cultured for 9 to 11 days, the cells underwent CD4+ T cell isolation. CDR3 length: 13 amino acids. CDR1 SEHNR and CDR2 FQNEAQ come from the germline V gene (reference sequence). V lost 0 bases and J lost 7, with 7 bases in between. Concerning this clone itself: Its antigen is currently unknown.

This receptor was obtained from a human donor who received a COVID-19 vaccine. Source: CD4+ T cells from PBMCs cultured with HCoV-229E spike peptides, taken before COVID-19 vaccination. The chain combines TRBV7-9 with TRBJ1-5; D is undetermined. DNA for the CDR3: TGTGCCAGCAGCTTAGCGCCGGGGCAGCCCCAGCATTTT. Its translation: CASSLAPGQPQHF.